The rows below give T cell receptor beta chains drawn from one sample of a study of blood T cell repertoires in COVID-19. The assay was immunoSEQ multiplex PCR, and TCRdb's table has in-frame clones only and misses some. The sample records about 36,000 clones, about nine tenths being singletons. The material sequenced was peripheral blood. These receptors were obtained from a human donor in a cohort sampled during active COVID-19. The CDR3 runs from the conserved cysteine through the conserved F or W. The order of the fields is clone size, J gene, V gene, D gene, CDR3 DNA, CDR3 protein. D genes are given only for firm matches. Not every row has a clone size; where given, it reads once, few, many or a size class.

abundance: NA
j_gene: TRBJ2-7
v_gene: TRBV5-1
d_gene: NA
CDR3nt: TGCGCCAGCAGCATGGATAACTACGAGCAGTACTTC
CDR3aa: CASSMDNYEQYF

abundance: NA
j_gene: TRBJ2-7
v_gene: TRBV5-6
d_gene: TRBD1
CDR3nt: TGTGCCAGCAGCTGGGGGACAGACTACGAGCAGTACTTC
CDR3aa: CASSWGTDYEQYF

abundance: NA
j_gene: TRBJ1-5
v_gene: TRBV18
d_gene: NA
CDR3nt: TGTGCCAGCTCACCGTCGGAGCACAATCAGCCCCAGCATTTT
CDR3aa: CASSPSEHNQPQHF

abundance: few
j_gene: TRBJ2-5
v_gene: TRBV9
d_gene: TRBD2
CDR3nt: TGTGCCTCCCAGGGGACTAGCGGGAGGCAAGAGACCCAGTACTTC
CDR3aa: CASQGTSGRQETQYF

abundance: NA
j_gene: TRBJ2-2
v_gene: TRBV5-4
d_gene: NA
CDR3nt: TGTGCCAGCAGCTTTAATACCGGGGAGCTGTTTTTT
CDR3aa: CASSFNTGELFF

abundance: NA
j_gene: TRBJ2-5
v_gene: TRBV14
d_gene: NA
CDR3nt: TGTGCCAGCAGCCCCGTCGGGACAAAACAAGAGACCCAGTACTTC
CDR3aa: CASSPVGTKQETQYF

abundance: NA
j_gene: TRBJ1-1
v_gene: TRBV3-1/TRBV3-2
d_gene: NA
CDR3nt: TGTGCCAGCAGCCTACTCGCGGGCCCCGTGAACACTGAAGCTTTCTTT
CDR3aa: CASSLLAGPVNTEAFF

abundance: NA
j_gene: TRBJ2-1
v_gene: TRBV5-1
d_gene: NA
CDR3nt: TGCGCCAGCAGCCTGGATATTGAGCAGTTCTTC
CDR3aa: CASSLDIEQFF

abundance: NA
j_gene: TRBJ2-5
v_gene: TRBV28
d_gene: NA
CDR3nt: TGTGCCAGCAGTTTAATCGGTGTCCAAGAGACCCAGTACTTC
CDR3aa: CASSLIGVQETQYF

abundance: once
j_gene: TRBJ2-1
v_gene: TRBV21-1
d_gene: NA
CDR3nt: TGTGCCAGCAGCAAAAGGACCGACGGGGGCCAGTGGTATAGCGGGAGACCTAACAATGAGCAGTTCTTC
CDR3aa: CASSKRTDGGQWYSGRPNNEQFF

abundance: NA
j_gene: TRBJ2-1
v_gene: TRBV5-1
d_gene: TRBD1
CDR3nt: TGCGCCAGCAGCTACTCCGGGACAGGGTACAATGAGCAGTTCTTC
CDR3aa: CASSYSGTGYNEQFF

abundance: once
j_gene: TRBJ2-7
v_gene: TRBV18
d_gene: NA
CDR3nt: TGTGCCAGCTCCATTTCGAGGGCAGCCCCTGTCTACGAGCAGTACTTC
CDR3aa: CASSISRAAPVYEQYF

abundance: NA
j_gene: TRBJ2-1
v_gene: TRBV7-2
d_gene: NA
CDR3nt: TGTGCCAGCAGCCCCAACGCCGCCCGTGTGAGCGCGGAGCAGTTCTTC
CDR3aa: CASSPNAARVSAEQFF

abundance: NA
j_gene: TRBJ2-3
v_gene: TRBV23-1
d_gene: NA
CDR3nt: TGCGCCAGCAGTCAGCCCGATGGTGGGACTGGCGCTATGGGAGATACGCAGTATTTT
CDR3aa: CASSQPDGGTGAMGDTQYF

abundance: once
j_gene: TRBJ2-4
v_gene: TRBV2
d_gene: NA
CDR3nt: TGTGCCAGCAGTGAACAAGGGGGTACCAAAAACATTCAGTACTTC
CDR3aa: CASSEQGGTKNIQYF

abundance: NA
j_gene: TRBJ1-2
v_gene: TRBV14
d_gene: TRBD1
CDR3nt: TGTGCCAGCAGCTATCAGGGGGAAGTTCGATCGGGAGGCTACACCTTC
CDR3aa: CASSYQGEVRSGGYTF

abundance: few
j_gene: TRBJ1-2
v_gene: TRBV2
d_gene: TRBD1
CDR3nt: TGTGCCAGCACCAGAGCAGGTAGGAGACAGGGGGCGCGCGGCTACACCTTC
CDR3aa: CASTRAGRRQGARGYTF

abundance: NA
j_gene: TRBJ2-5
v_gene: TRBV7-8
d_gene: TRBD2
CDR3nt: TGTGCCAGCAGGAAGCGGGAGGGCCAAGAGACCCAGTACTTC
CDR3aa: CASRKREGQETQYF

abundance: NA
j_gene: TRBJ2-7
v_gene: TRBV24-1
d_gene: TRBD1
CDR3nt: TGTGCCACCAGTGATTCGACAGGGGCCTCCTACGAGCAGTACTTC
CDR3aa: CATSDSTGASYEQYF

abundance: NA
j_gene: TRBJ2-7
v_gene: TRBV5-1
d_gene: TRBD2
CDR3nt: TGCGCCAGCAGCCCCATAGCGGGAGTCTACGAGCAGTACTTC
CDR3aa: CASSPIAGVYEQYF

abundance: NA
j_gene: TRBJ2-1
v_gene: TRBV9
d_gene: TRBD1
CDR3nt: TGTGCCAGCAGCGTAGTTAGCAGGGGGTCCAATGAGCAGTTCTTC
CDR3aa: CASSVVSRGSNEQFF

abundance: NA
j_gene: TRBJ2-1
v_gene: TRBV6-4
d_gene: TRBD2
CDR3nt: TGTGCCAGCAGTGAAAAGAGCGGGAGTTTCTACAATGAGCAGTTCTTC
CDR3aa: CASSEKSGSFYNEQFF

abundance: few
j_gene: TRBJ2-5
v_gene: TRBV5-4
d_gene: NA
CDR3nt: TGTGCCAGCAGCTCTCAGCTGGGGGGAGGAGAGGAGACCCAGTACTTC
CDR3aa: CASSSQLGGGEETQYF

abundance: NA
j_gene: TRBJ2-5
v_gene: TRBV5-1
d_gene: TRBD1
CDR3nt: TGCGCCAGCAGCTTGGGGGACAGACAAGAGACCCAGTACTTC
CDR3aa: CASSLGDRQETQYF

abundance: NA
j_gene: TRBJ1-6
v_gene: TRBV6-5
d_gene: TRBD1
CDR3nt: TGTGCCAGCAGGCCGACAGGGATTAATTCACCCCTCCACTTT
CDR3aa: CASRPTGINSPLHF